The source of this T cell receptor (beta chain) is a study of cytomegalovirus exposure and HLA in healthy donors. Study conclusions and caveats: Cytomegalovirus association was assigned to about 150 TCR beta chains. Association of a missense DCLRE1C variant with TCR beta V- and J-gene trimming was reported in a later analysis.

V lost 3 bases and J lost 8, with 14 bases in between. Per germline, CDR1 SGHDT and CDR2 YYEEEE. The CDR3 length is 14 residues. Both 60 Vbeta primers and 13 Jbeta primers went into the PCR. Assay: immunoSEQ multiplex PCR; the TCRdb copy retains only in-frame clones and omits some. The sample includes some 110,000 clones, 65% to 85% of them seen just once. A remark on this clone: The antigen is unknown. At the DNA level, this CDR3 is encoded by other sequences in the same sample as well.

The chain links TRBV5-6 to TRBJ1-4, with D possibly TRBD1 on 6 matching bases. This clonotype was obtained from a man in his fifties or sixties in good health and CMV-seropositive. Specimen: PBMCs. Here the CDR3 reads CASSSQGEVEKLFF. CDR3 DNA: TGTGCCAGCAGCTCACAGGGTGAAGTGGAAAAACTGTTTTTT.